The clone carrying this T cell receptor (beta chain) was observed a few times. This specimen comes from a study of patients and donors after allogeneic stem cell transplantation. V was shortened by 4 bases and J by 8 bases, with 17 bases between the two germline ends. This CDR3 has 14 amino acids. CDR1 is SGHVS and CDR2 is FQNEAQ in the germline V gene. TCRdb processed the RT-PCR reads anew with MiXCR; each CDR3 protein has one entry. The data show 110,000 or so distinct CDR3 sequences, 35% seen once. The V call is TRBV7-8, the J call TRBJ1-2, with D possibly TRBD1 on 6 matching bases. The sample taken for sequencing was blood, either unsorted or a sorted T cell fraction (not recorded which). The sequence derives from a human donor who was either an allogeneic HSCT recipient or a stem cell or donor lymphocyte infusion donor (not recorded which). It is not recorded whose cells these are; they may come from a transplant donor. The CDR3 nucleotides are TGTGCCAGCAGCTCGCGGACAGCTCGCTGGGGCTACACCTTC. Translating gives CASSSRTARWGYTF. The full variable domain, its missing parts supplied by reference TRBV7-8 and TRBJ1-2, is GAGVSQSPRYKVAKRGQDVALRCDPISGHVSLFWYQQALGQGPEFLTYFQNEAQLDKSGLPSDRFFAERPEGSVSTLKIQRTQQEDSAVYLCASSSRTARWGYTFGSGTRLTVV.